The rows below give T cell receptor beta chains drawn from one sample of a study of cytomegalovirus exposure and HLA in healthy donors. Produced via immunoSEQ multiplex PCR; TCRdb's table is partial and in-frame only. The sample holds 100,000 or so clones, roughly 85% seen once. The sequencing sample was made of PBMCs. All receptors derive from a middle-aged woman in good health and CMV-seronegative. Each CDR3 is given with its conserved first and last residue. D genes are given only for firm matches. Where a row states a size, it is once, few, many or the class of an expanded clone; other rows omit it.

>TRBV6-5|TRBJ2-7|-|-
TGTGCCAGCAGTCCCCGGACACAGGGAGCGGAGCAGTACTTC
CASSPRTQGAEQYF
>TRBV19|TRBJ1-6|few|-
TGTGCCAGTAGTTCAGAGGGGGGGAATTCACCCCTCCACTTT
CASSSEGGNSPLHF
>TRBV5-6|TRBJ1-2|-|-
TGTGCCAGCAGCTTGGCCACACCTAACTATGGCTACACCTTC
CASSLATPNYGYTF
>TRBV5-4|TRBJ1-1|-|-
TGTGCCAGCAGCTTTTACAGGGAAGGTTCTGAAGCTTTCTTT
CASSFYREGSEAFF
>TRBV5-6|TRBJ1-4|-|-
TGTGCCAGCAGCTCCACCGCGGGTGTTCGGAATGAAAAACTGTTTTTT
CASSSTAGVRNEKLFF
>TRBV7-2|TRBJ2-5|few|TRBD2
TGTGCCAGCAGCGTTCCGAGCGGGAGAGAGACCCAGTACTTC
CASSVPSGRETQYF
>TRBV11-2|TRBJ2-2|-|TRBD2
TGTGCCAGCGGGTCTTCCGGGACTAGCGGGACCGGGGAGCTGTTTTTT
CASGSSGTSGTGELFF
>TRBV19|TRBJ1-4|-|-
TGTGCCAGTAGTATTCAGGGCAGACTGAATGAAAAACTGTTTTTT
CASSIQGRLNEKLFF
>TRBV5-4|TRBJ2-1|-|TRBD2
TGTGCCAGCAGCTCGGGACTAGCGGGAGGATTCGGCAATGAGCAGTTCTTC
CASSSGLAGGFGNEQFF
>TRBV5-3|TRBJ2-1|-|-
TGTGCCAGAAGCTCTTGGCGGGGGCCAGACAATGAGCAGTTCTTC
CARSSWRGPDNEQFF
>TRBV19|TRBJ2-4|-|-
TGTGCCAGTAGTGAAGACAGGCTGCCGAGAAACATTCAGTACTTC
CASSEDRLPRNIQYF
>TRBV5-6|TRBJ1-2|-|-
TGTGCCAGCAGCTTGGCCCGCCAGGCAGGATTTTATGGCTACACCTTC
CASSLARQAGFYGYTF
>TRBV7-2|TRBJ1-2|-|-
TGTGCCAGCAGCGAACGAGGACAGACCCACTATGGCTACACCTTC
CASSERGQTHYGYTF
>TRBV29-1|TRBJ1-2|-|-
TGCAGCTCCCGGGAGGGCGGGGGCTACACCTTC
CSSREGGGYTF
>TRBV28|TRBJ1-5|-|-
TGTGCCAGCAGTTTACCTAGAGGTCAGCCCCAGCATTTT
CASSLPRGQPQHF
>TRBV7-2|TRBJ1-2|-|TRBD1
TGTGCCAGCAGCCTAGGACAGGCAGGATATGGCTACACCTTC
CASSLGQAGYGYTF
>TRBV7-2|TRBJ2-5|-|TRBD2
TGTGCCAGCAGCTTAGAAATGGGCGGGGGAGAGACCCAGTACTTC
CASSLEMGGGETQYF
>TRBV5-1|TRBJ1-2|once|-
TGCGCCAGCAGCTCCCGGGAGGGAAACTATGGCTACACCTTC
CASSSREGNYGYTF
>TRBV4-1|TRBJ2-2|-|-
TGCGCCAGCAGCCAAGGACGGGAGTGGGGCGGGGAGCTGTTTTTT
CASSQGREWGGELFF
>TRBV7-6|TRBJ2-1|-|-
TGTGCCAGCGTCCGGGAAAGCGGAGCCAATGAGCAGTTCTTC
CASVRESGANEQFF
>TRBV7-2|TRBJ2-5|few|TRBD2
TGTGCCAGCAGCCCCGACTCAACTAGCGGGAGTCGAGAGACCCAGTACTTC
CASSPDSTSGSRETQYF
>TRBV9|TRBJ2-1|-|-
TGTGCCAGCAGCGACCCCCCAGGGCCTCTCTACAATGAGCAGTTCTTC
CASSDPPGPLYNEQFF
>TRBV5-5|TRBJ2-1|-|-
TGTGCCAGCAGCTTGCGCATAGACAATGAGCAGTTCTTC
CASSLRIDNEQFF
>TRBV27|TRBJ2-7|-|-
TGTGCCAGCAGTCTACAATCCGGACAGCTCTACGAGCAGTACTTC
CASSLQSGQLYEQYF
>TRBV4-3|TRBJ2-2|once|TRBD2
TGCGCCAGCAGCCAAGCGAGCGGGAGTAGTACCGGGGAGCTGTTTTTT
CASSQASGSSTGELFF
>TRBV6-1|TRBJ2-5|few|-
TGTGCCAGCAGTGGTGGGGCCCAAGAGACCCAGTACTTC
CASSGGAQETQYF
>TRBV7-6|TRBJ1-1|-|TRBD1
TGTGCCAGCAGCGGGACAGAGAACACTGAAGCTTTCTTT
CASSGTENTEAFF
>TRBV10-1|TRBJ1-3|-|-
TGCGCCAGCAGTGAGTCCGGTGATTACTCTGGAAACACCATATATTTT
CASSESGDYSGNTIYF
>TRBV6-5|TRBJ2-7|-|-
TGTGCCAGCAGTTACGGAGGCCAGTCCTACGAGCAGTACTTC
CASSYGGQSYEQYF
>TRBV19|TRBJ1-1|-|TRBD1
TGTGCCAGTAGTGGGGGACAGGAGGCGGGAACTGAAGCTTTCTTT
CASSGGQEAGTEAFF
>TRBV19|TRBJ1-2|-|-
TGTGCCAGTAGTATCGGCAGGGAAGATGGCTACACCTTC
CASSIGREDGYTF
>TRBV13|TRBJ2-1|-|TRBD2
TGTGCCAGCAGCAACCTGGGGCTAGCGGGAGAACGGTCTTCCTACAATGAGCAGTTCTTC
CASSNLGLAGERSSYNEQFF
>TRBV18|TRBJ1-1|-|TRBD1
TGTGCCAGCTCACCACAAGGGGGCCGGAACACTGAAGCTTTCTTT
CASSPQGGRNTEAFF
>TRBV19|TRBJ1-1|-|-
TGTGCCAGTAGGTTGGTGGGCATGAACACTGAAGCTTTCTTT
CASRLVGMNTEAFF
>TRBV5-4|TRBJ2-2|-|-
TGTGCCAGCACTCCCCGAGGGGGAGGGGACACCGGGGAGCTGTTTTTT
CASTPRGGGDTGELFF
>TRBV7-2|TRBJ1-1|-|-
TGTGCCACACGGGCGTCAGAGGGTGAAGCTTTCTTT
CATRASEGEAFF
>TRBV5-6|TRBJ2-7|once|TRBD1
TGTGCCAGCACTACCGGACAGGGTTTTTTCCACGAGCAGTACTTC
CASTTGQGFFHEQYF
>TRBV30|TRBJ1-5|-|-
TGTGCCTGGAGTAGTCAAGGGGGCAATCAGCCCCAGCATTTT
CAWSSQGGNQPQHF
>TRBV5-6|TRBJ2-1|-|-
TGTGCCAGCAGCTTTGAGAGTCGCTCCTACAATGAGCAGTTCTTC
CASSFESRSYNEQFF
>TRBV15|TRBJ2-3|-|TRBD2
TGTGCCACCAGCAGTCTCAAGCGGGACACAGATACGCAGTATTTT
CATSSLKRDTDTQYF
>TRBV18|TRBJ2-2|-|TRBD2
TGTGCCAGCTCACCACTAGGTCTAGCGGTTAACACCGGGGAGCTGTTTTTT
CASSPLGLAVNTGELFF
>TRBV27|TRBJ2-3|once|TRBD2
TGTGCCAGCAGGGGGTTAGCGGGAGGCCAGGTAGATACGCAGTATTTT
CASRGLAGGQVDTQYF
>TRBV7-2|TRBJ1-6|-|-
TGTGCCAGCAGCTTAGACAGCTCCTATAATTCACCCCTCCACTTT
CASSLDSSYNSPLHF
>TRBV7-9|TRBJ2-7|-|-
TGTGCCAGCAGCTTACAGTACAGGGCCGAGCAGTACTTC
CASSLQYRAEQYF
>TRBV28|TRBJ1-2|-|-
TGTGCCAGCATAAAGGACAGATCCTATGGCTACACCTTC
CASIKDRSYGYTF
>TRBV9|TRBJ2-1|once|-
TGTGCCAGCAGCGCCTCAACTAGGCGGAATGAGCAGTTCTTC
CASSASTRRNEQFF
>TRBV28|TRBJ1-1|once|-
TGTGCCAGCAGTTTAGGGGCCGGGGAAGCTTTCTTT
CASSLGAGEAFF
>TRBV30|TRBJ1-1|-|TRBD1
TGTGCCTGGATTGCAGGGGGCGCGGGGGACACTGAAGCTTTCTTT
CAWIAGGAGDTEAFF
>TRBV6-1|TRBJ2-7|once|-
TGTGCCAGCAGTGAAGCTGGGGAGTTTAAGTACGAGCAGTACTTC
CASSEAGEFKYEQYF
>TRBV6-5|TRBJ2-1|-|TRBD2
TGTGCCAGCAGTTACGGGCTAGCGGGAGGTCAGGATGAGCAGTTCTTC
CASSYGLAGGQDEQFF
>TRBV2|TRBJ2-3|few|TRBD1
TGTGCCAGCAGTGAAGGGGACAGCAAAGATACGCAGTATTTT
CASSEGDSKDTQYF
>TRBV5-6|TRBJ1-1|-|-
TGTGCCAGCAGCTTGAATTGGGGCCTGAACACTGAAGCTTTCTTT
CASSLNWGLNTEAFF